This T cell receptor beta chain was documented in a study of cytomegalovirus exposure and HLA in healthy donors. A word on this clone: Its antigen is undetermined.

Each donor's status was that of a healthy bone marrow donor. This PCR relied on a set of 60 Vbeta primers and 13 Jbeta primers. In the source study's methods: The authors later counted approximately 80 million unique TCR beta chains, some 12 million of them shared. Only in-frame clones appear in the TCRdb table, and some are missing; sequencing was by immunoSEQ multiplex PCR. From that table come the V and J calls and clone size; the DNA was used to work out D and trimming. Seen here are about 210,000 clones, around 80% observed once, and the top ten hold 2.9%. Notes on the study in general: TCR beta V- and J-gene trimming, according to a later analysis, was linked to a missense DCLRE1C variant. Accurate prediction of most subjects' HLA-A and HLA-B alleles from TCR beta sequences was reported.

Per the germline V gene, CDR1 is MGHDK and CDR2 is SYGVNS. The CDR3 has 18 residues. After removal of 1 base from V and 4 bases from J, the junction contained 12 bases not matched to a gene. The TCR was taken from a man aged 25 to 40 in good health and CMV-seronegative. Sequenced material: PBMCs. This chain joins TRBV25-1 and TRBJ1-4, with 7 bases lining up with TRBD1. Written as DNA, the CDR3 is TGTGCCAGCAGTGAATTTGGAGCAGGGACAGAGGTTAATGAAAAACTGTTTTTT. Translating it yields CASSEFGAGTEVNEKLFF.